Each of the 5 T cell receptor beta chains below was sequenced from the same sample in a study of shared clonotypes between healthy human individuals. TCRdb's table, derived via immunoSEQ multiplex PCR, lists solely in-frame clones and lacks some. The sample has about 600,000 clones; 97% are singletons. Sequenced sample: naive CD4+ T cells sorted from blood. The subset was: CD45RA+ positively selected. The receptors were sampled from a woman aged 30 to 39 in good health.

The J gene is TRBJ2-7, the V gene TRBV28, with 7 bases identical to TRBD1. CDR3 length: 14 amino acids. With 7 bases clipped from V and 4 bases from J, the junction kept 10 bases outside the gene matches. CDR1 and CDR2 (germline): MDHEN, SYDVKM. The CDR3 here is CASTQTRDSYEQYF. In DNA form, the CDR3 reads TGTGCCAGCACCCAAACTAGGGACAGTTACGAGCAGTACTTC.

This clone has just a few counts. The chain combines TRBV6-4 with TRBJ1-4; possible D gene TRBD1, 6 bases. CDR3 length: 14 residues. V shed 7 bases and J shed 7 bases, with 16 bases lying between them. Germline CDR1 is MRHNA and CDR2 is SNTAGT. CDR3 in amino acids: CASNTGPEGEKLFF. In DNA, the CDR3 is TGTGCCAGCAACACAGGGCCTGAGGGTGAAAAACTGTTTTTT.

The V and J genes are TRBV6-6 and TRBJ1-4, with D maybe TRBD1 (6 bases). The CDR3 totals 15 residues. Germline CDR1 and CDR2: MNHNY and SVGAGI (reference sequence). Trimming left V 6 bases short and J 5 bases short, with 16 bases between. In DNA, the CDR3 is TGTGCCAGCAGGCAATACTCGACAGGAAATGAAAAACTGTTTTTT. This sequence encodes CASRQYSTGNEKLFF.

The chain links TRBV7-3 to TRBJ2-1; TRBD2 matches 11 bases. V lost 2 bases and J lost 3; bases outside the gene matches: 0. CDR1 is SGHTA, CDR2 FQGTGA, per germline. This CDR3 spans 15 amino acids. Written as DNA, the CDR3 is TGTGCCAGCAGCTTAGGGACTAGCGGCTACAATGAGCAGTTCTTC. Its translation is CASSLGTSGYNEQFF.

The chain couples TRBV18 to TRBJ2-1; perhaps TRBD2 as D (6 bases). In germline, CDR1 is KGHSH, CDR2 LQKENI. This CDR3 comprises 16 residues. V dropped 5 bases and J dropped 0 bases, with 14 bases sitting between them. Here the CDR3 reads CASSGAGSSSYNEQFF. The DNA for the CDR3 is TGTGCCAGCTCAGGGGCGGGGTCTAGCTCCTACAATGAGCAGTTCTTC.